Presented here are 30 T cell receptor beta chains from one specimen sequenced in a study of T cells in Graves' hyperthyroidism and ophthalmopathy. RNA transcripts yielded amplified TCR beta CDR3 regions. Carried out on the TCR CDR3, a first-round RT-PCR used the HTBI primer set. In TCRdb, the multiplex PCR reads were re-called with MiXCR into one record per CDR3 protein. The sample gives fewer than 900,000 distinct CDR3 sequences, approximately 16% of which show up once; approximately 8.4% is in the top ten. The sample was blood. The receptor set was obtained from a man between 18 and 29 years old with Graves' hyperthyroidism.

Many counts were recorded for this clonotype. The chain links TRBV2 to TRBJ2-7, with 7 bases aligning to TRBD1. Germline assignment: CDR1 SNHLY and CDR2 FYNNEI. With 7 bases clipped from V and 0 bases from J, the junction kept 9 bases outside the gene matches. This CDR3 region has 15 residues. For the CDR3, the DNA is TGTGCCAGCACCTACCGGACAGGAGCCTCCTACGAGCAGTACTTC. Its protein is CASTYRTGASYEQYF.

This clonotype has just a few counts. This rearrangement joins TRBV20-1 to TRBJ1-1, with D uncertain. The V gene's germline CDR1 is DFQATT and CDR2 SNEGSKA (reference sequence). This CDR3 has 13 residues. V lost 0 bases and J 6 bases, leaving 11 bases between the germline ends. As DNA, the CDR3 is TGCAGTGCTAGAGATCCGGTGACCTCTGAAGCTTTCTTT. Its protein product is CSARDPVTSEAFF.

The chain recombines TRBV7-6 with TRBJ2-1; 11 bases match TRBD2. Germline lookup yields CDR1 SGHVS and CDR2 FNYEAQ. V was clipped by 5 bases and J by 9 bases; unmatched bases: 6. This CDR3 is 14 amino acids long. The CDR3 DNA reads TGTGCCAGCAGCCCCATAGCGGGAGGGGCTGAGCAGTTCTTC. Its protein is CASSPIAGGAEQFF.

This clonotype was observed at least ten times. The chain links TRBV10-3 to TRBJ2-2; D unclear. Trimming removed 4 bases at V and 8 bases at J, with 8 bases between. Germline V lookup: CDR1 ENHRY, CDR2 SYGVKD. The CDR3 is made up of 12 amino acids. CDR3 loop: CAISGGVGELFF. The CDR3 DNA reads TGTGCCATCAGTGGTGGAGTGGGGGAGCTGTTTTTT.

This clonotype was seen a few times. The CDR3 region is CASSLRQGLDIQYF. The CDR3 bases are TGTGCCAGCAGTTTACGTCAGGGTTTGGACATTCAGTACTTC. V usage is TRBV12-3 or TRBV12-4 and J usage is TRBJ2-4, with D perhaps matching TRBD1 (5 bases). CDR3 length: 14 amino acids. V lost 2 bases and J 8 bases, leaving 13 bases between the germline ends.

The V and J genes are TRBV4-1 and TRBJ2-1; a possible D gene is TRBD1 (6 bases). The CDR3 sequence is 13 residues long. The germline V gene encodes CDR1 MGHRA and CDR2 YSYEKL. The V end was cut by 6 bases, the J end by 4 bases, with 10 bases between. For the CDR3, the DNA is TGCGCCAGCAGTAGGGGGTTTTACAATGAGCAGTTCTTC. It is translated as CASSRGFYNEQFF.

A note on this clonotype: One end of the junction is discordant with germline, which a read error may explain. This chain uses TRBV29-1 with TRBJ1-1; TRBD1 agrees at 7 bases. CDR1 is SQVTM and CDR2 is ANQGSEA in the germline V gene. The CDR3 extends over 16 amino acids. The CDR3 loop is CSVDGDSRELNNEAFF. CDR3 sequence (DNA): TGCAGCGTTGATGGGGACAGCCGAGAACTGAACAATGAAGCTTTCTTT.

This clonotype was seen many times. V is TRBV18 and J is TRBJ2-1; 7 bases line up with TRBD2. CDR3 length: 16 amino acids. Trimming cost V 2 bases and J 0 bases; bases outside gene matches: 4. CDR1 and CDR2 (germline): KGHSH, LQKENI. The CDR3 DNA is TGTGCCAGCTCACCATGGGGGGGAAGCTCCTACAATGAGCAGTTCTTC. The encoded protein is CASSPWGGSSYNEQFF.

This clonotype was seen at least ten times. This rearrangement joins TRBV7-8 to TRBJ2-7, with 7 bases matching TRBD1. The CDR3 has 13 amino acids. J lost 6 bases, V lost 4 bases, and 6 bases had no gene match. Germline CDR1 reads SGHVS; CDR2 reads FQNEAQ. CDR3 in amino acids: CASSSPGQAEQYF. The CDR3 coding sequence is TGTGCCAGCAGCTCCCCAGGACAGGCCGAGCAGTACTTC.

This clonotype showed up just a few times. This sequence joins TRBV7-9 and TRBJ2-2; 8 bases are a match to TRBD2. This CDR3 contains 17 residues. The germline CDR1 and CDR2 sequences are SEHNR and FQNEAQ (reference sequence). Trimming at V came to 5 bases and at J to 4 bases, leaving 12 bases not matched to a gene. CDR3 in DNA: TGTGCCAGCAGCCCTGTGGGACTAGGGCTCTCCACCGGGGAGCTGTTTTTT. Translated, it gives CASSPVGLGLSTGELFF. The full variable domain, its missing parts supplied by reference TRBV7-9 and TRBJ2-2, is DTGVSQNPRHKITKRGQNVTFRCDPISEHNRLYWYRQTLGQGPEFLTYFQNEAQLEKSRLLSDRFSAERPKGSFSTLEIQRTEQGDSAMYLCASSPVGLGLSTGELFFGEGSRLTVL.

V and J are TRBV9 and TRBJ1-1; no clear D gene. Germline CDR1 is SGDLS and CDR2 is YYNGEE. The V end lost 0 bases, the J end lost 4 bases, and 7 bases lay between the germline ends. The CDR3 is made up of 13 amino acids. CDR3 sequence (DNA): TGTGCCAGCAGCGTAGGACTAACCACTGAAGCTTTCTTT. This translates into CASSVGLTTEAFF.

V usage is TRBV27 and J usage is TRBJ1-2, with D perhaps matching TRBD1 (6 bases). The CDR3 has 15 amino acids. V was shortened by 7 bases and J by 0 bases, with 15 bases between the two germline ends. CDR1 is MNHEY, CDR2 SMNVEV, per germline (reference sequence). The CDR3 spells CASTLTGLSNYGYTF. Here the CDR3 DNA reads TGTGCCAGCACCCTCACAGGGTTATCTAACTATGGCTACACCTTC.

This clonotype was counted ten times or more. The V gene is TRBV2, the J gene TRBJ2-7; D possibly matches TRBD1 or TRBD2 (5 bases each). This CDR3 contains 12 residues. Germline loops: CDR1 SNHLY, CDR2 FYNNEI. V was clipped by 6 bases and J by 6 bases, with 12 bases between them. Here the CDR3 reads CASRAMGVEQYF. CDR3 nucleotide sequence: TGTGCCAGCAGGGCCATGGGGGTCGAGCAGTACTTC.

The V call is TRBV11-1, the J call TRBJ2-5; 11 bases agree with TRBD2. With V trimmed by 4 bases and J by 5 bases, 9 bases remained unmatched. The CDR3 runs 16 residues. CDR1 and CDR2 from the germline V gene are SGHAT and FQDESV (reference sequence). In DNA, the CDR3 is TGTGCCAGCAGCTCCGGGACTAGCGGAGGGGGGGAGACCCAGTACTTC. Its protein is CASSSGTSGGGETQYF.

This clonotype was seen many times. The chain links TRBV3-1 to TRBJ2-3; 7 nucleotides line up with TRBD1. After removal of 0 bases from V and 5 bases from J, the junction contained 8 bases not matched to a gene. Germline V gene data show CDR1 as LGHDT and CDR2 as YNNKEL (reference sequence). The CDR3 consists of 16 residues. In nucleotides, the CDR3 is TGTGCCAGCAGCCAAGATCCGGGGCAGGGGGAAGATACGCAGTATTTT. Its translation: CASSQDPGQGEDTQYF.

This clonotype came up a few times. This chain uses TRBV19 with TRBJ1-5; 10 nucleotides align to TRBD1. The J segment lost 2 bases and the V segment lost 3 bases, leaving 7 bases of the junction unmatched. The CDR3 extends over 17 amino acids. CDR1 and CDR2 from the germline V gene are LNHDA and SQIVND (reference sequence). CDR3 in DNA: TGTGCCAGTAGTATGGCCCGACAGGGGGCGGGCAATCAGCCCCAGCATTTT. Protein sequence: CASSMARQGAGNQPQHF.

V gene TRBV5-4 combines with J gene TRBJ2-1, with 12 bases identical to TRBD2. Germline V lookup: CDR1 SGHNT, CDR2 YYREEE (reference sequence). With 0 bases clipped from V and 9 bases from J, the junction kept 13 bases outside the gene matches. This CDR3 region has 18 residues. The CDR3 bases are TGTGCCAGCAGCTTGGATGGACTAGCGGGACAAACCCCCCGTGAGCAGTTCTTC. Translated, it gives CASSLDGLAGQTPREQFF.

This clonotype was counted only a few times. The chain couples TRBV6-1 to TRBJ2-3; no firm D call. CDR1 and CDR2 (germline): MNHNS, SASEGT. The V end lost 3 bases, the J end lost 6 bases, and 13 bases lay between the germline ends. The CDR3 covers 14 residues. In nucleotides, the CDR3 is TGTGCCAGCAGTGAGAAAGGCGCTCGGGATACGCAGTATTTT. It codes for CASSEKGARDTQYF.

This clonotype was recorded at least ten times. The rearrangement joins TRBV7-3 to TRBJ1-1; D gene uncertain. The germline CDR1 and CDR2 sequences are SGHTA and FQGTGA. The CDR3 length is 14 residues. V lost 1 base and J 2 bases, leaving 8 bases between the germline ends. The CDR3 here is CASSLSHGNTEAFF. The CDR3, as DNA: TGTGCCAGCAGCTTAAGTCACGGAAACACTGAAGCTTTCTTT.

The V and J genes are TRBV7-2 and TRBJ2-1; weak D call: TRBD1 (6 bases). CDR1 and CDR2 from the germline V gene are SGHTA and FQGNSA. This CDR3 contains 15 residues. The V and J ends lost 2 bases and 7 bases respectively, with 15 bases between them. The CDR3: CASSLRTANQNEQFF. Written as DNA, the CDR3 is TGTGCCAGCAGCTTACGGACAGCGAACCAAAATGAGCAGTTCTTC. Full variable domain (rest looked up from reference TRBV7-2 and TRBJ2-1): GAGVSQSPSNKVTEKGKDVELRCDPISGHTALYWYRQSLGQGLEFLIYFQGNSAPDKSGLPSDRFSAERTGGSVSTLTIQRTQQEDSAVYLCASSLRTANQNEQFFGPGTRLTVL.

Only a few counts were recorded for this clonotype. The chain employs TRBV4-3 and TRBJ1-2; no firm D call. The CDR3 loop spans 15 amino acids. V was shortened by 1 base and J by 1 base, with 10 bases between the two germline ends. Germline values: CDR1 LGHNA, CDR2 YSLEER. CDR3 residues: CASSQGVGYNYGYTF. Here the CDR3 DNA reads TGCGCCAGCAGCCAAGGAGTGGGTTATAACTATGGCTACACCTTC.

This clonotype was found a few times. The rearrangement uses TRBV6-2 or TRBV6-3 and TRBJ2-7; maybe TRBD2 (6 bases). V was shortened by 8 bases and J by 2 bases, with 13 bases between the two germline ends. Germline V gene data show CDR1 as MNHEY and CDR2 as SVGEGT. The CDR3 is 13 amino acids. CDR3 sequence (DNA): TGTGCCAGCTCAGCTAGCGTGACCTACGAGCAGTACTTC. Protein product: CASSASVTYEQYF.

Many counts were recorded for this clonotype. The CDR3: CASSAVSAETQYF. The CDR3 nucleotides read TGTGCCAGCAGTGCGGTCTCGGCGGAGACCCAGTACTTC. The chain carries TRBV2 and TRBJ2-5; no reliable D call. Trimming pared 4 bases from V and 5 bases from J, leaving 11 bases between. This CDR3 has 13 residues. The germline V gene has CDR1 SNHLY and CDR2 FYNNEI.

This chain's CDR3 is CATSRDMEPNQPQHF. DNA for the CDR3: TGTGCCACCAGCAGAGACATGGAGCCAAATCAGCCCCAGCATTTT. V gene TRBV15 combines with J gene TRBJ1-5; no clear D. Germline V gene lookup returns CDR1 LNHNV and CDR2 YYDKDF (reference sequence). Trimming pared 0 bases from V and 4 bases from J, leaving 10 bases between. This CDR3 spans 15 amino acids.

This chain connects TRBV2 to TRBJ2-1, with TRBD2 matching 9 bases. The germline CDR1 and CDR2 sequences are SNHLY and FYNNEI. The length of the CDR3 is 19 residues. The J segment lost 3 bases and the V segment lost 4 bases, leaving 16 bases of the junction unmatched. The CDR3 region is CASSVPGTSLLKSYNEQFF. CDR3 DNA sequence: TGTGCCAGCAGTGTTCCCGGGACTAGCCTACTCAAAAGCTACAATGAGCAGTTCTTC.

This clonotype was counted at least ten times. The rearrangement uses TRBV5-1 and TRBJ2-7; 12 bases match TRBD1. The length of the CDR3 is 15 residues. Germline V gives CDR1 SGHRS, CDR2 YFSETQ. V lost 4 bases and J lost 4; bases outside the gene matches: 6. In DNA form, the CDR3 reads TGCGCCAGCAGCCCCGGGACAGGGGGCGGGTACGAGCAGTACTTC. Its translation is CASSPGTGGGYEQYF.

This chain connects TRBV4-2 to TRBJ2-5; D gene ambiguous. CDR3 length: 13 amino acids. Trimming took off 3 bases at V and 3 bases at J, with 8 bases between the two ends. Germline CDR1 LGHNA, CDR2 YNFKEQ. The CDR3 sequence is CASSHAWEETQYF. In DNA form, the CDR3 reads TGTGCCAGCAGCCATGCATGGGAAGAGACCCAGTACTTC.

This clonotype was seen only a few times. The V and J genes are TRBV6-2 or TRBV6-3 and TRBJ2-5, with a weak D call TRBD1 (6 bases). Germline lookup yields CDR1 MNHEY and CDR2 SVGEGT. The CDR3 runs to 12 residues. The V and J ends lost 8 bases and 3 bases respectively, with 10 bases between them. The CDR3 DNA sequence: TGTGCCAGCGCCCCAGGGGAAGAGACCCAGTACTTC. Translated, it gives CASAPGEETQYF.

At least ten counts were recorded for this clonotype. The V gene is TRBV20-1, the J gene TRBJ1-1; TRBD1 is a possible D gene (5 bases). The CDR3 loop spans 14 amino acids. CDR1 is DFQATT, CDR2 SNEGSKA, per germline (reference sequence). Trimming shortened V by 5 bases and J by 1 base, and 14 bases separated the two germline ends. CDR3 sequence: CSARRGGPNTEAFF. The DNA for the CDR3 is TGCAGTGCTCGCCGCGGGGGTCCGAACACTGAAGCTTTCTTT.

The chain is built from TRBV7-9 and TRBJ2-2, with 10 bases aligning to TRBD2. This CDR3 is built from 18 residues. Germline CDR1 SEHNR, CDR2 FQNEAQ (reference sequence). J was trimmed by 0 bases and V by 4 bases; bases with no gene match: 8. The CDR3 nucleotides read TGTGCCAGCAGCTCGCCCGGGACTAGCGACTCGAACACCGGGGAGCTGTTTTTT. It is translated as CASSSPGTSDSNTGELFF.